This is a list of T cell receptor beta chains from one sample in a study of T cell repertoires in cytomegalovirus infection. Their target antigens are unknown. TCRdb used MiXCR to reprocess the reads, holding one entry per CDR3 protein. The sample has around 310,000 distinct CDR3 sequences; almost 30% are singletons. Sequences were derived from cultured PBMCs, sampled from culture after CMV antigen stimulation. These receptors all come from a human donor in good health (CMV status not recorded). Some clones in this sample may be carry-over from other donors' samples. CDR3s include the opening cysteine and the closing phenylalanine or tryptophan. Fields, in order: clone size, J gene, D gene, V gene, CDR3 protein, CDR3 DNA. The D gene is left open where the match is weak. The size of a clone is reported for some rows only, either as once, few or many, or as a class for expanded clones.

clone_size: NA
j_call: TRBJ1-4
d_call: NA
v_call: TRBV6-5
cdr3_aa: CASSYRWGPEEKLFF
cdr3_nt: TGTGCCAGCAGTTACCGTTGGGGGCCGGAGGAAAAACTGTTTTTT

clone_size: NA
j_call: TRBJ2-2
d_call: NA
v_call: TRBV6-6
cdr3_aa: CASSGTQYGELFF
cdr3_nt: TGTGCCAGCAGTGGGACACAATACGGGGAGCTGTTTTTT

clone_size: once
j_call: TRBJ2-1
d_call: TRBD2
v_call: TRBV11-2
cdr3_aa: CASSFTSGRSDEQFF
cdr3_nt: TGTGCCAGCAGCTTCACTAGCGGGAGATCCGATGAGCAGTTCTTC

clone_size: NA
j_call: TRBJ1-5
d_call: NA
v_call: TRBV20-1
cdr3_aa: CSARAGVQPQHF
cdr3_nt: TGCAGTGCTAGAGCAGGGGTGCAGCCCCAGCATTTT

clone_size: NA
j_call: TRBJ2-1
d_call: TRBD2
v_call: TRBV11-3
cdr3_aa: CASSLREGEQFF
cdr3_nt: TGTGCCAGCAGCTTAAGGGAGGGTGAGCAGTTCTTC

clone_size: few
j_call: TRBJ1-2
d_call: NA
v_call: TRBV7-2
cdr3_aa: CASSATGTYGYTF
cdr3_nt: TGTGCCAGCAGCGCCACGGGGACCTATGGCTACACCTTC

clone_size: many
j_call: TRBJ2-5
d_call: TRBD2
v_call: TRBV7-2
cdr3_aa: CASSFWTSGIWLGVVETQYF
cdr3_nt: TGTGCCAGCAGCTTCTGGACTAGCGGGATCTGGTTGGGGGTAGTTGAGACCCAGTACTTC

clone_size: NA
j_call: TRBJ2-4
d_call: NA
v_call: TRBV2
cdr3_aa: CASGPGTSKNIQYF
cdr3_nt: TGTGCCAGCGGTCCGGGAACTTCCAAAAACATTCAGTACTTC

clone_size: NA
j_call: TRBJ2-1
d_call: NA
v_call: TRBV7-9
cdr3_aa: CASSFGPFSSNEQFF
cdr3_nt: TGTGCCAGCAGCTTTGGGCCTTTTTCATCGAATGAGCAGTTCTTC

clone_size: NA
j_call: TRBJ2-7
d_call: TRBD2
v_call: TRBV27
cdr3_aa: CASSLGLAGFYEQYF
cdr3_nt: TGTGCCAGCAGTTTAGGACTAGCGGGATTCTACGAGCAGTACTTC

clone_size: few
j_call: TRBJ1-4
d_call: NA
v_call: TRBV2
cdr3_aa: CASNRVQEKLFF
cdr3_nt: TGTGCCAGCAACAGGGTCCAGGAAAAACTGTTTTTT

clone_size: NA
j_call: TRBJ2-5
d_call: NA
v_call: TRBV9
cdr3_aa: CASSRGHQGFQETQYF
cdr3_nt: TGTGCCAGCAGCAGGGGCCACCAGGGGTTCCAAGAGACCCAGTACTTC

clone_size: NA
j_call: TRBJ2-4
d_call: NA
v_call: TRBV19
cdr3_aa: CASSMIVGPDIQYF
cdr3_nt: TGTGCCAGTAGTATGATAGTAGGCCCTGACATTCAGTACTTC

clone_size: NA
j_call: TRBJ2-7
d_call: NA
v_call: TRBV6-5
cdr3_aa: CASRPRRKGDGADEQYF
cdr3_nt: TGTGCCAGCAGACCCCGGAGGAAGGGAGACGGAGCAGACGAGCAGTACTTC

clone_size: NA
j_call: TRBJ1-2
d_call: TRBD1
v_call: TRBV10-3
cdr3_aa: CAISDQGQNYGYTF
cdr3_nt: TGTGCCATCAGTGATCAGGGACAGAACTATGGCTACACCTTC

clone_size: many
j_call: TRBJ1-5
d_call: NA
v_call: TRBV5-1
cdr3_aa: CASSPDSGNQPQHF
cdr3_nt: TGCGCCAGCAGCCCGGACAGTGGCAATCAGCCCCAGCATTTT

clone_size: NA
j_call: TRBJ2-5
d_call: NA
v_call: TRBV7-8
cdr3_aa: CASSLGPEGKETQYF
cdr3_nt: TGTGCCAGCAGCCTGGGACCCGAGGGGAAAGAGACCCAGTACTTC

clone_size: NA
j_call: TRBJ1-5
d_call: NA
v_call: TRBV15
cdr3_aa: CATSRENRVHQPQHF
cdr3_nt: TGTGCCACCAGCAGAGAAAATAGGGTTCATCAGCCCCAGCATTTT

clone_size: few
j_call: TRBJ1-2
d_call: NA
v_call: TRBV4-2
cdr3_aa: CASSQDPARGYTF
cdr3_nt: TGTGCCAGCAGCCAAGATCCAGCCCGGGGCTACACCTTC

clone_size: few
j_call: TRBJ1-1
d_call: NA
v_call: TRBV6-6
cdr3_aa: CASSEVQGTEAFF
cdr3_nt: TGTGCCAGCAGTGAGGTACAGGGCACTGAAGCTTTCTTT

clone_size: once
j_call: TRBJ2-1
d_call: TRBD2
v_call: TRBV7-3
cdr3_aa: CASSSGRVYNEQFF
cdr3_nt: TGTGCCAGCAGTAGCGGGAGGGTGTACAATGAGCAGTTCTTC

clone_size: many
j_call: TRBJ1-5
d_call: TRBD1
v_call: TRBV7-8
cdr3_aa: CASSPGTGAFNQPQHF
cdr3_nt: TGTGCCAGCAGCCCCGGGACAGGGGCCTTCAATCAGCCCCAGCATTTT

clone_size: many
j_call: TRBJ2-3
d_call: NA
v_call: TRBV7-2
cdr3_aa: CASSSRMADTQYF
cdr3_nt: TGTGCCAGCAGCTCACGGATGGCAGATACGCAGTATTTT

clone_size: NA
j_call: TRBJ1-1
d_call: TRBD1
v_call: TRBV28
cdr3_aa: CASFPGGGVQAFF
cdr3_nt: TGTGCCAGCTTCCCGGGAGGGGGCGTTCAAGCTTTCTTT

clone_size: NA
j_call: TRBJ2-1
d_call: NA
v_call: TRBV27
cdr3_aa: CASTNEQFF
cdr3_nt: TGTGCCAGCACCAATGAGCAGTTCTTC

clone_size: few
j_call: TRBJ1-5
d_call: TRBD1
v_call: TRBV12-3/TRBV12-4
cdr3_aa: CASSDGTGISNQPQHF
cdr3_nt: TGTGCCAGCAGTGATGGGACAGGGATAAGCAATCAGCCCCAGCATTTT

clone_size: many
j_call: TRBJ2-3
d_call: NA
v_call: TRBV7-3
cdr3_aa: CASSLKRVDTQYF
cdr3_nt: TGTGCCAGCAGCTTAAAAAGAGTGGATACGCAGTATTTT

clone_size: NA
j_call: TRBJ1-1
d_call: NA
v_call: TRBV6-1
cdr3_aa: CASSEAIYRAEAFF
cdr3_nt: TGTGCCAGCAGTGAAGCTATATACAGGGCTGAAGCTTTCTTT

clone_size: few
j_call: TRBJ2-7
d_call: NA
v_call: TRBV7-4
cdr3_aa: CASSLEAAPSYF
cdr3_nt: TGTGCCAGCAGCTTAGAGGCGGCCCCCAGCTACTTC

clone_size: few
j_call: TRBJ2-5
d_call: TRBD2
v_call: TRBV27
cdr3_aa: CASSPRGAGGQETQYF
cdr3_nt: TGTGCCAGCAGTCCCCGGGGAGCGGGAGGACAGGAGACCCAGTACTTC

clone_size: NA
j_call: TRBJ2-1
d_call: NA
v_call: TRBV6-5
cdr3_aa: CASSWAGDSSYNEQFF
cdr3_nt: TGTGCCAGCAGTTGGGCCGGAGACAGCTCCTACAATGAGCAGTTCTTC

clone_size: NA
j_call: TRBJ1-2
d_call: NA
v_call: TRBV7-6
cdr3_aa: CASSPFRGTYGYTF
cdr3_nt: TGTGCCAGCAGCCCCTTCCGGGGGACCTATGGCTACACCTTC

clone_size: NA
j_call: TRBJ2-1
d_call: TRBD1
v_call: TRBV6-5
cdr3_aa: CASRSRDRGFEQFF
cdr3_nt: TGTGCCAGCAGGTCCCGGGACAGGGGCTTTGAGCAGTTCTTC

clone_size: NA
j_call: TRBJ1-3
d_call: TRBD1
v_call: TRBV18
cdr3_aa: CASSPGQGAGNTIYF
cdr3_nt: TGTGCCAGCTCACCAGGCCAGGGGGCTGGAAACACCATATATTTT

clone_size: few
j_call: TRBJ1-6
d_call: NA
v_call: TRBV23-1
cdr3_aa: CASLGAESSYNSPLHF
cdr3_nt: TGCGCCAGCCTCGGAGCGGAGAGCTCCTATAATTCACCCCTCCACTTT

clone_size: NA
j_call: TRBJ1-1
d_call: NA
v_call: TRBV25-1
cdr3_aa: CASSEYDSLMNTEAFF
cdr3_nt: TGTGCCAGCAGTGAATATGACAGCCTCATGAACACTGAAGCTTTCTTT

clone_size: NA
j_call: TRBJ1-1
d_call: TRBD1
v_call: TRBV10-3
cdr3_aa: CAISEDDAGQGKYTEAFF
cdr3_nt: TGTGCCATCAGTGAGGATGATGCGGGACAGGGGAAATACACTGAAGCTTTCTTT

clone_size: NA
j_call: TRBJ1-2
d_call: NA
v_call: TRBV7-2
cdr3_aa: CASSLEGVGSLYGYTF
cdr3_nt: TGTGCCAGCAGCTTAGAAGGGGTGGGGTCCCTCTATGGCTACACCTTC

clone_size: NA
j_call: TRBJ1-5
d_call: TRBD1
v_call: TRBV6-1
cdr3_aa: CASRTGNNQPQHF
cdr3_nt: TGTGCCAGCAGGACAGGGAACAATCAGCCCCAGCATTTT

clone_size: NA
j_call: TRBJ1-5
d_call: NA
v_call: TRBV28
cdr3_aa: CASSFTGLWDQPQHF
cdr3_nt: TGTGCCAGCAGTTTCACAGGGCTTTGGGATCAGCCCCAGCATTTT

clone_size: NA
j_call: TRBJ1-2
d_call: NA
v_call: TRBV4-1
cdr3_aa: CASSPGARRVNYGYTF
cdr3_nt: TGCGCCAGCAGCCCGGGAGCTCGTCGGGTGAACTATGGCTACACCTTC

clone_size: NA
j_call: TRBJ1-2
d_call: NA
v_call: TRBV5-6
cdr3_aa: CASSVTDRYGYTF
cdr3_nt: TGTGCCAGCAGCGTAACGGACCGCTATGGCTACACCTTC

clone_size: few
j_call: TRBJ1-1
d_call: NA
v_call: TRBV7-9
cdr3_aa: CASSSPDTRNTEAFF
cdr3_nt: TGTGCCAGCAGCTCGCCGGACACGAGGAACACTGAAGCTTTCTTT